This TCR beta chain was recovered during a study of radiotherapy plus CTLA-4 blockade in lung cancer. Data came from immunoSEQ multiplex PCR; TCRdb stores just in-frame clones and leaves some out. The profile shows around 72,000 clones, over 65% of them singletons. The source was peripheral blood, collected from a patient treated with radiotherapy plus ipilimumab. The receptor was isolated from a human donor with non-small cell lung cancer who had a complete response to radiotherapy plus ipilimumab.

CDR3 sequence: CASSERVGGVEDTQYF. CDR3 DNA sequence: TGTGCCAGCAGCGAACGCGTGGGGGGCGTCGAGGATACGCAGTATTTT. This chain joins TRBV6-1 and TRBJ2-3; possibly TRBD1 or TRBD2 for D (6 bases each). V lost 6 bases and J lost 6, with 22 bases in between. The CDR3 runs 16 residues. Germline V gene sequence: CDR1 MNHNS, CDR2 SASEGT.